This T cell receptor beta chain was found in a study of tumor and adjacent non-tumor tissue in lung cancer (dated 2018 in TCRdb). In the study overall: Patients with adenocarcinoma (approximately 13), squamous cell carcinoma (2) and small cell lung cancer (1) were included in the cohort. In total, sequencing yielded approximately 130,000,000 productive TCRbeta reads, which works out to an average of approximately 4 million reads per sample. Ages among the roughly 15 patients ranged from roughly 31 to 80 years, there were roughly 10 men and 5 women, and disease was at TNM stage I to III. The study compared bulk TCRbeta repertoires between lung tumor tissue and matched distant non-tumor lung tissue from 15 lung cancer patients. For each patient, one tumor sample and one normal lung sample were taken, giving under 35 paired specimens that underwent TCRbeta CDR3 sequencing.

RNA was isolated from bulk unsorted tissue, and RNA quality was assessed with a NanoDrop ND-1000 and an Agilent 2100. Newly diagnosed lung cancer patients without prior chemotherapy who had been admitted for thoracic surgery in China between August and November 2014 were enrolled as donors. The study excluded patients who had received radiotherapy or chemotherapy before or who had another cancer at the same time. Surgical tissue pieces of about 1-2.1 cm3 were preserved in RNAlater solution and were kept at -80 degrees C until use. Notes on this clonotype: There is no known antigen for this receptor. The conserved phenylalanine or tryptophan normally closing the CDR3 is absent here, so this likely arose from a read error.

The study at large found these results: Peripheral blood was not sequenced, so blood TCRbeta repertoires in these lung cancer patients were not examined. Only around 15 patients were included in the cohort, and the need for larger samples and more detailed clinical data was noted by the authors. Neither the sequencing platform nor unique molecular identifiers are named or mentioned anywhere in the methods. In normal lung, the top 100 clones accounted for a significantly larger cumulative share of the repertoire than in tumor tissue. Significantly higher TCR diversity was found in younger patients, and higher tumor TCR diversity was associated with shorter overall and disease-free survival. Significantly higher TCR diversity (inverse Simpson) was observed in tumor tissue than in normal lung tissue (approximately 430 vs 150, P = 0.0075, Mann-Whitney U test).

The library was generated by multiplex PCR. The run used an Illumina HiSeq 2500. TCRbeta libraries were constructed through three rounds of nested PCR with primers (Table S4) according to protocols adapted from ARM-PCR. Before sequencing, PCR products of 200-500 bp were cut from the gel and purified using the QIAquick gel extraction kit. Per the authors' processing: Reads were cleaned with Trimmomatic, merged with FLASH into complete CDR3 sequences, and assigned to V(D)J germline segments with MiTCR. VDJtools was used to compute clonal diversity as the inverse Simpson's index. In-frame sequences without a premature stop codon were defined as productive reads. TCRdb's own reprocessing of the public reads used fastp at Q25 and MiXCR and kept productive beta chains. Duplicate CDR3 protein sequences are folded into a single record with the most common DNA and genes. TCRdb, rather than the study authors, made the V and J calls. The sample profile shows around 86,000 distinct CDR3 sequences; roughly 72% of them were found once. The ten largest account for about 9.5% of the sample.

Ends included, the CDR3 has 14 residues. Just the 42-base CDR3 DNA is kept, in frame starting at base 1. CDR1 and CDR2 are drawn from the germline V gene: MNHNS, SASEGT. This receptor was identified in a woman aged 40 to 55 with non-small cell lung cancer. The sample taken for sequencing was lung tumor tissue. The receptor chain draws on TRBV6-1 and TRBJ1-1; no D gene is confidently identified. For the CDR3, the sequence is CTSRHRDGFAEAFI. The DNA sequence reads TGTACCAGCAGGCATCGGGATGGTTTCGCTGAGGCTTTCATT.